This section outlines one TCR beta chain sequence together with its context. Profiled with immunoSEQ multiplex PCR; TCRdb holds only in-frame clones, not every one. The sample lists 200,000 to 250,000 clones; approximately 86% were seen once. The entry originates in a study of blood T cell repertoires in COVID-19. Trimming took 0 bases from V and 5 from J; bases not matched to a gene: 10. Germline V gene data show CDR1 as SGHDT and CDR2 as YYEEEE. This CDR3 has 16 residues. The TCR originated in a woman between 50 and 59 years old with COVID-19, enrolled during active disease. Sequences were obtained from peripheral blood. The rearrangement links TRBV5-6 to TRBJ2-5; 7 nucleotides line up with TRBD2. The CDR3 is CASSLALGLEAETQYF. The CDR3 region has the DNA TGTGCCAGCAGCTTGGCCTTAGGACTAGAGGCTGAGACCCAGTACTTC. Full variable domain (missing parts from reference TRBV5-6 and TRBJ2-5): DAGVTQSPTHLIKTRGQQVTLRCSPKSGHDTVSWYQQALGQGPQFIFQYYEEEERQRGNFPDRFSGHQFPNYSSELNVNALLLGDSALYLCASSLALGLEAETQYFGPGTRLLVL.